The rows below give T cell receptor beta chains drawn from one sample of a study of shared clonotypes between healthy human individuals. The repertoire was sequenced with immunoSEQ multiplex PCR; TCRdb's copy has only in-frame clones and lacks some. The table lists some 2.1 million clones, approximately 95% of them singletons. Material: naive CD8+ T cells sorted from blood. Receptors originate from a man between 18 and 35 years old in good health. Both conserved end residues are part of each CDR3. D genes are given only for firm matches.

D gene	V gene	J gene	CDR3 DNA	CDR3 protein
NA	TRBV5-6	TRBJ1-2	TGTGCCAGCAGCTTTCACCAAGACTATGGCTACACCTTC	CASSFHQDYGYTF
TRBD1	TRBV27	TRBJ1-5	TGTGCGTCCGGGACAGGGTTGAGTCAGCCCCAGCATTTT	CASGTGLSQPQHF
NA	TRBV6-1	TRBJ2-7	TGTGCCAGCAGTGACCGTTTCGGAGCCTACGAGCAGTACTTC	CASSDRFGAYEQYF
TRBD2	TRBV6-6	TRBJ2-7	TGTGCCAGCACGCTAGCGGACTCCTACGAGCAGTACTTC	CASTLADSYEQYF
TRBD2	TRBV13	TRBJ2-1	TGTGCCAGCAGCCCCCGGACTAGCGGGGCAAATGAGCAGTTCTTC	CASSPRTSGANEQFF
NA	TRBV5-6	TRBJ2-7	TGTGCCAGCAGCTTGGGAGGGCGGGTCCCATCCTACGAGCAGTACTTC	CASSLGGRVPSYEQYF
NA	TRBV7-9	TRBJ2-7	TGTGCCAGCAGCTTCCCCCGGGGGCGGGAAGGGGACGAGCAGTACTTC	CASSFPRGREGDEQYF
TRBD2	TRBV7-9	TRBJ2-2	TGTGCCAGCAGCACAATACTAGCGGAAAACACCGGGGAGCTGTTTTTT	CASSTILAENTGELFF
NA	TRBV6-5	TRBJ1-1	TGTGCCAGCAGTTACCGGGGGACCACTGAAGCTTTCTTT	CASSYRGTTEAFF
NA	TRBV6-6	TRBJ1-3	TGTGCCAGCCATGACAGCTCTGGAAACACCATATATTTT	CASHDSSGNTIYF
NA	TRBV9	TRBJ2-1	TGTGCCAGCAGCGTAGAAGCCTACGTAGCAGGAGGGAAGTTCTTC	CASSVEAYVAGGKFF
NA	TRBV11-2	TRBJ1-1	TGTGCCAGCAGCTTCAACCGCGGGGCTTTCTTT	CASSFNRGAFF